Detailed here is one T cell receptor (beta chain). The antigen it recognizes is unknown. Per-base quality was not reported, and no clone a single base away is much larger than it. The trial excluded patients who had a history of autoimmune disease or were on systemic immunosuppression. In every dose cohort, peripheral blood was drawn for TCR sequencing at baseline, cycle 4 day 1, and cycle 7 day 1. The samples were taken from a phase I, first-in-human, multicenter, open-label dose-escalation trial of ivuxolimab. Adults with locally advanced or metastatic head and neck squamous cell, hepatocellular, melanoma or renal cell carcinoma were enrolled in the trial. Before TCR sequencing, CD4+ and CD8+ T cells were separately sorted from peripheral blood. The record originates from a study of OX40 agonist ivuxolimab in advanced cancers. At the level of the whole study: Ivuxolimab was a fully human IgG2 agonistic monoclonal antibody targeting the costimulatory receptor OX40 (CD134). Prior anti-PD-1, anti-PD-L1 or anti-CTLA-4 therapy was permitted, and 35% to 40% of dose-escalation patients had received checkpoint inhibitors. The dose-escalation cohort was roughly 83% male with a mean age of about 65 years, ranging from roughly 23 to 79. Intravenous ivuxolimab was administered to patients every 2 weeks at six dose levels: 0.01, 0.1, 0.3, 1.5, 3 and 10 mg/kg. The monotherapy dose-escalation portion (N = 52 patients) of the phase I ivuxolimab trial is reported in the paper. Partial responses were achieved by three dose-escalation patients, of whom one had hepatocellular carcinoma and two had cutaneous melanoma. Among the roughly 50 dose-escalation patients, about 20 had hepatocellular carcinoma, around 15 melanoma, 9 renal cell carcinoma and 9 head and neck cancer. The purpose of peripheral TCRbeta sequencing was to test whether ivuxolimab changed TCR sequence diversity and led to clonal T-cell expansion. What the work shows at the level of the full study, not this receptor alone: In the 0.1-3.0 mg/kg groups, partial responders were among the patients with the lowest normalized peripheral clonal expansion, particularly in CD8+ T cells. At doses from 0.1 to 3.0 mg/kg, clonal expansion was seen in both CD4+ and CD8+ blood T cells between baseline and week 6. After ivuxolimab, more expanded clones were found on average in CD8+ T cells than in CD4+ T cells. The antigen specificity of the peripheral T cells that underwent clonal expansion was not determined. Low levels of normalized T-cell clonal expansion were also shown by some nonresponding patients.

Genomic DNA was extracted from sorted cells for sequencing of the TCRbeta CDR3 region. The immunoSEQ Assay was used to sequence the TCRbeta CDR3 regions. TCRdb mirrors the immuneACCESS table, restricted to in-frame sequences. Some clones are absent from its copies; in checked studies, under half trace to an unresolved V gene, and the reason for the others is unknown. The sample table contains about 46,000 clones; only one count was recorded for 70% to 90% of them. Jointly, the top ten make up around 11% of the sample. The germline V gene supplies CDR1 SGDLS and CDR2 YYNGEE. The CDR3 measures 15 amino acids from cysteine to phenylalanine. Only the CDR3 region is kept as DNA, spanning 45 bases read in frame from base 1. A distance of 16 bases separates the germline ends of V and J, which lose 4 bases and 2 bases respectively.

The receptor chain draws on TRBV9 and TRBJ2-7; no D gene call is confident. The sample consisted of CD4+ or CD8+ T cells sorted from blood, taken in a trial of the OX40 agonist ivuxolimab. The sequence was obtained from an adult with an advanced solid tumor such as melanoma, head and neck, liver or kidney cancer. The base sequence is TGTGCCAGCAGCCCCAGTAACGTCCCGACCTACGAGCAGTACTTC. Its protein is CASSPSNVPTYEQYF.